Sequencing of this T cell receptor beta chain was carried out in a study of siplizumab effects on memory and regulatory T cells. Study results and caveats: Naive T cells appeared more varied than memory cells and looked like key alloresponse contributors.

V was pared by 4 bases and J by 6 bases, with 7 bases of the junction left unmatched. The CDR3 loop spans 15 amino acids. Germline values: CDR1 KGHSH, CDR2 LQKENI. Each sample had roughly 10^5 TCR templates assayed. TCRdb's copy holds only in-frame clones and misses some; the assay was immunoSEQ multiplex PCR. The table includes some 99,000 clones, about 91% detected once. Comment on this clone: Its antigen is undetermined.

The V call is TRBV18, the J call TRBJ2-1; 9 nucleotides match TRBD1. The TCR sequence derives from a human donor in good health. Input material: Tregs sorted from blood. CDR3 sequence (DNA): TGTGCCAGCTCACTCCGGGACAGGGTTCGCAATGAGCAGTTCTTC. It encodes CASSLRDRVRNEQFF.